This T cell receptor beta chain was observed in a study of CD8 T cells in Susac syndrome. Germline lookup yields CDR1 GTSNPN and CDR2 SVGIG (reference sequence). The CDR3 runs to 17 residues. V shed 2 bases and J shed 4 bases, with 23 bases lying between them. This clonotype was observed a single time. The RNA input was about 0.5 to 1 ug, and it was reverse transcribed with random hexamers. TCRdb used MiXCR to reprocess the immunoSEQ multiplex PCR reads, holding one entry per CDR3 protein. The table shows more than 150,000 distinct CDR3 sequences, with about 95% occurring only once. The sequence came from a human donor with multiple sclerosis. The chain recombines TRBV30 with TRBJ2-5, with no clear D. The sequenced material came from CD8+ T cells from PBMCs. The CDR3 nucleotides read TGTGCCTGGAGTCCGAGCCTCCCCGACCGAAGCGTAGAGACCCAGTACTTC. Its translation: CAWSPSLPDRSVETQYF.